Sequencing of this T cell receptor beta chain was carried out in a study of neurological immune-mediated disorders. This clonotype was seen repeatedly, ten times or more. TCRdb used MiXCR to reprocess the 5' RACE reads, holding one entry per CDR3 protein. The profile shows some 28,000 distinct CDR3 sequences, around 10% of them singletons. This CDR3 is built from 13 residues. Germline V gene data show CDR1 as LGHDT and CDR2 as YNNKEL (reference sequence). After removal of 6 bases from V and 0 bases from J, the junction contained 0 bases not matched to a gene. This clonotype was sampled from a man in his 60s in good health. V gene TRBV3-1 combines with J gene TRBJ1-2; TRBD1 aligns across 8 bases. Input material: PBMCs. CDR3 DNA sequence: TGTGCCAGCAGACAGGGGGCTAACTATGGCTACACCTTC. This encodes CASRQGANYGYTF.